The entry below gives a single T cell receptor beta chain sequence along with its context. This entry comes from a study of human T cells and chemical hapten exposure. TCRdb re-derived calls from the RACE reads in MiXCR, one entry per CDR3 protein. The data hold about 52,000 distinct CDR3 sequences, with 9% to 10% observed a single time. The time point here: patch test 3, about 24 weeks after DPC sensitization. Described treatment: therapeutic diphenylcyclopropenone sensitization with weekly scalp DPC. V lost 2 bases to trimming and J lost 10 bases, with 18 bases between them. Germline loops: CDR1 LGHDT, CDR2 YNNKEL (reference sequence). This CDR3 is built from 16 residues.

The receptor's source is a woman in her thirties or forties with alopecia areata. Some clones in this sample may be carry-over from other donors' samples. The chain is built from TRBV3-1 and TRBJ1-6, with D maybe TRBD1 (6 bases). The specimen was whole blood, collected in connection with sensitization to the hapten diphenylcyclopropenone (DPC). DNA for the CDR3: TGTGCCAGCAGCCAACGAACCGGGACAAGGATCTCACCCCTCCACTTT. This translates into CASSQRTGTRISPLHF.